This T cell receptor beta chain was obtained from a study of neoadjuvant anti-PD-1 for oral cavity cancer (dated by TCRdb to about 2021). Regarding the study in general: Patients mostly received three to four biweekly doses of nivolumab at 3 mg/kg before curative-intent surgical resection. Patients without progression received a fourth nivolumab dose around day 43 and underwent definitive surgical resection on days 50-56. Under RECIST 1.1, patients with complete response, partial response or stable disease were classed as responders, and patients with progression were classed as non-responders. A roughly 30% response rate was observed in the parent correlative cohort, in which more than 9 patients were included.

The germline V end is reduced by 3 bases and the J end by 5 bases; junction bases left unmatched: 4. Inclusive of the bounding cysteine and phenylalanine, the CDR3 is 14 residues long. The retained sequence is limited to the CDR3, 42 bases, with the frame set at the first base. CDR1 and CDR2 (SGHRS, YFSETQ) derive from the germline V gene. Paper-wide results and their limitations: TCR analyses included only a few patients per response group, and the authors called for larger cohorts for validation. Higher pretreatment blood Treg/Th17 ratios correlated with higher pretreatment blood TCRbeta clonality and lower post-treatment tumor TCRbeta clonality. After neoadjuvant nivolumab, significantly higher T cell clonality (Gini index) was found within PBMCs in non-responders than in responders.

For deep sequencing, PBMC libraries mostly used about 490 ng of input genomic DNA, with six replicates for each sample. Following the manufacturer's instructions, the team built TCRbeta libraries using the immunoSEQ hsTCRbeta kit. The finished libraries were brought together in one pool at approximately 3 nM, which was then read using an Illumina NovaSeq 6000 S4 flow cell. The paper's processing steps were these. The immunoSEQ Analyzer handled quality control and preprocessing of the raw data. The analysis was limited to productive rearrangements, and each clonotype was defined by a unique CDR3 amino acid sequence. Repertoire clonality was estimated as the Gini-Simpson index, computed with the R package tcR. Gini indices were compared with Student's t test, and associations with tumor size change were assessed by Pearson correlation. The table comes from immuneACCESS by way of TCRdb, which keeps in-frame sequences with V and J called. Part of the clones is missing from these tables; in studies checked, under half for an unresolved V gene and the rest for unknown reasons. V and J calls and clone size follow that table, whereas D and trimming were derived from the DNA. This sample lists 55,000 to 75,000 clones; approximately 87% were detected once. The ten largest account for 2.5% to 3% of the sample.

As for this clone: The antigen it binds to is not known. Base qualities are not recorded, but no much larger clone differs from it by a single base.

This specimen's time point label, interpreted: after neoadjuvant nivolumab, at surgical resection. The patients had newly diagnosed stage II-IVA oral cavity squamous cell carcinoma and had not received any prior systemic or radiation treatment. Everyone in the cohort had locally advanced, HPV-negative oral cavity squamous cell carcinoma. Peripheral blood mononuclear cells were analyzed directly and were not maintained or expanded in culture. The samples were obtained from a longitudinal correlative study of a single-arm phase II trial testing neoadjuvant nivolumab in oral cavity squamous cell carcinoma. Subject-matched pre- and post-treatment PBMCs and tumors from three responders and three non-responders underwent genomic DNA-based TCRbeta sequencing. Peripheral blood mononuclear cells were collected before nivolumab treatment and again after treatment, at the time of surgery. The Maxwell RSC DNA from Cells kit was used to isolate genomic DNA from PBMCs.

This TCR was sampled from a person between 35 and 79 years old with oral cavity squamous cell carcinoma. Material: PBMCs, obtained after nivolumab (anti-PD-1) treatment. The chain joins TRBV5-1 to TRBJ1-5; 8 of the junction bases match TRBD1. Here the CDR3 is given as CASSWTGYDQPQHF. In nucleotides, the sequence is TGCGCCAGCAGCTGGACAGGGTATGATCAGCCCCAGCATTTT. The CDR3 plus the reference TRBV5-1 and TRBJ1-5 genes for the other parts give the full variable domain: KAGVTQTPRYLIKTRGQQVTLSCSPISGHRSVSWYQQTPGQGLQFLFEYFSETQRNKGNFPGRFSGRQFSNSRSEMNVSTLELGDSALYLCASSWTGYDQPQHFGDGTRLSIL.